There are a few counts of the clone carrying this T cell receptor (beta chain). The source of the sample is a study of blood T cell repertoires in COVID-19. At the level of the study: Whether acute or convalescent, the COVID-19 samples came from the United States, Italy and Spain. The cDNA or gDNA used as material had been derived from T cells, B-cell-depleted T cells, or PBMCs.

This CDR3 comprises 13 residues. Trimming cost V 0 bases and J 8 bases, with 11 bases left between them. CDR1 and CDR2 from the germline V gene are SGHDT and YYEEEE. Data came from immunoSEQ multiplex PCR; TCRdb stores just in-frame clones and leaves some out. The sample lists more than 300,000 clones, nearly 90% occurring once. Patients in Seattle were enrolled during active infection, then followed longitudinally. V usage is TRBV5-6 and J usage is TRBJ1-1, with D uncertain. This clonotype was sampled from a middle-aged woman with COVID-19, enrolled during active disease. Sequencing used peripheral blood. As DNA, the CDR3 is TGTGCCAGCAGCTTGGTGTCGAGAAAAGAAGCTTTCTTT. Translating it yields CASSLVSRKEAFF. The variable domain in full, with the rest retrieved from reference TRBV5-6 and TRBJ1-1, is DAGVTQSPTHLIKTRGQQVTLRCSPKSGHDTVSWYQQALGQGPQFIFQYYEEEERQRGNFPDRFSGHQFPNYSSELNVNALLLGDSALYLCASSLVSRKEAFFGQGTRLTVV.